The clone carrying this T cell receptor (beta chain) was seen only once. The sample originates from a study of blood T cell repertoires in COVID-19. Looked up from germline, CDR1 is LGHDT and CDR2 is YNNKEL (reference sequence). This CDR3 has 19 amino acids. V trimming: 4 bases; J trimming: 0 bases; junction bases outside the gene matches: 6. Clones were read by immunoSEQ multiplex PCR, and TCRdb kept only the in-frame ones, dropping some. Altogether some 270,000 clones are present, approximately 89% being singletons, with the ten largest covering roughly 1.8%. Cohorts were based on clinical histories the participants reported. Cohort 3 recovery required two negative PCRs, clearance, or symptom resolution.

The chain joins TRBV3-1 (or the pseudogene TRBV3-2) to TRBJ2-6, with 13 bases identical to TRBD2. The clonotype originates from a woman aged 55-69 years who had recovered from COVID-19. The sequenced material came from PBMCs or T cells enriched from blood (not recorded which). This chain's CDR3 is CASSLRLAGGPSGANVLTF. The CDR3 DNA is TGTGCCAGCAGCCTTAGACTAGCGGGGGGCCCCTCTGGGGCCAACGTCCTGACTTTC.